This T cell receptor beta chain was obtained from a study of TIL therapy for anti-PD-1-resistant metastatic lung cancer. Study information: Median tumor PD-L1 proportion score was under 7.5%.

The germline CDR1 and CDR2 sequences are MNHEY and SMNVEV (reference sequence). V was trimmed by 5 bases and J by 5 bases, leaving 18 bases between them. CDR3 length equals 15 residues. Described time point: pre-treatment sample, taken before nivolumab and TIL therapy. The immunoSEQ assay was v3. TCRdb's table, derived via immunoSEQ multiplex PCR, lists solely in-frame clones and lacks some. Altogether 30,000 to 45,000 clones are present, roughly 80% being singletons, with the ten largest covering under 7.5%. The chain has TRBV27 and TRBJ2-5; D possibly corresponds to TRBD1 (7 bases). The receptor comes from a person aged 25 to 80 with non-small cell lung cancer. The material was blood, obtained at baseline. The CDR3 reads CASSLPGGSRETQYF. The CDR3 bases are TGTGCCAGCAGTCTCCCAGGGGGGTCGAGGGAGACCCAGTACTTC.